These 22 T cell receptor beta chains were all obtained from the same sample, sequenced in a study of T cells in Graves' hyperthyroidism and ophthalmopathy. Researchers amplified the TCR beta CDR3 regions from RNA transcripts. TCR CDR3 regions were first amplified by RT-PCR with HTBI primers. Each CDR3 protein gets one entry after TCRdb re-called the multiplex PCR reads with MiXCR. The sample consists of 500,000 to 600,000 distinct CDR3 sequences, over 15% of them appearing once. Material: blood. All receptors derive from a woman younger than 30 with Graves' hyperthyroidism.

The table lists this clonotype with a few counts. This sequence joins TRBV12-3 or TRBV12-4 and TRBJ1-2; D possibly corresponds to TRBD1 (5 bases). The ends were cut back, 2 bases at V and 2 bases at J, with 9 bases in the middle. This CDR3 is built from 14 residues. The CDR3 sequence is CASSLRQGNYGYTF. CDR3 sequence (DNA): TGTGCCAGCAGTTTAAGGCAGGGCAACTATGGCTACACCTTC.

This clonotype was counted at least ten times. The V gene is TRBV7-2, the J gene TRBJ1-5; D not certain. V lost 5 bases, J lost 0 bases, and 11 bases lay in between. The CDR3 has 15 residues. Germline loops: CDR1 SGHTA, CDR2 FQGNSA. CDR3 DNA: TGTGCCAGCAGCCCCGGTCCTGATAGCAATCAGCCCCAGCATTTT. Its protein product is CASSPGPDSNQPQHF. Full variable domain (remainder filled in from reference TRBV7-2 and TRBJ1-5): GAGVSQSPSNKVTEKGKDVELRCDPISGHTALYWYRQSLGQGLEFLIYFQGNSAPDKSGLPSDRFSAERTGGSVSTLTIQRTQQEDSAVYLCASSPGPDSNQPQHFGDGTRLSIL.

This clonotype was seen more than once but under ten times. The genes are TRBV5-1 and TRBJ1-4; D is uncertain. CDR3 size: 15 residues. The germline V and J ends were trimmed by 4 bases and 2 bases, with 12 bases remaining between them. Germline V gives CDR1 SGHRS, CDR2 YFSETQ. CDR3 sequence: CASSPRRFTNEKLFF. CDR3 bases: TGCGCCAGCAGCCCGAGGAGATTCACTAATGAAAAACTGTTTTTT.

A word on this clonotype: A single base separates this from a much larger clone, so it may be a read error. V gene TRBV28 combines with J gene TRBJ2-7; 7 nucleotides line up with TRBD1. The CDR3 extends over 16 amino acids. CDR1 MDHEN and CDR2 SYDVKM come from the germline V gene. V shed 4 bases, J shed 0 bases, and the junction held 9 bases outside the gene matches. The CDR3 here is CASSSPMTGNSYEQYF. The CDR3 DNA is TGTGCCAGCAGTTCCCCCATGACAGGGAACTCCTACGAGCAGTACTTC.

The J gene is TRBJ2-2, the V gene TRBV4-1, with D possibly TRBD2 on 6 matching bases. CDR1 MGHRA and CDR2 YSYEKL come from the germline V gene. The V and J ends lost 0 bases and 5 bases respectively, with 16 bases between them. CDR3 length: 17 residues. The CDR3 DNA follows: TGCGCCAGCAGCCAAGATCGGGGGAATATCTTTACCGGGGAGCTGTTTTTT. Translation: CASSQDRGNIFTGELFF.

CDR3 DNA: TGTGCCAGCAGCTTTCGGGGGGGGGATTTTTACGAGCAGTACTTC. It encodes CASSFRGGDFYEQYF. The rearrangement links TRBV7-9 to TRBJ2-7; TRBD2 agrees at 8 bases. Germline V gene lookup returns CDR1 SEHNR and CDR2 FQNEAQ (reference sequence). Germline trimming cut 3 bases from V and 4 bases from J; bases unmatched to any gene: 8. This CDR3 is built from 15 residues.

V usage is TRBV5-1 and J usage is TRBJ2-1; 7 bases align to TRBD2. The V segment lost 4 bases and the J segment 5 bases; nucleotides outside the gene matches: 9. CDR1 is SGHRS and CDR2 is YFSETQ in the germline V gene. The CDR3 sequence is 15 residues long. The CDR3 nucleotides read TGCGCCAGCAGCCCGGAGGCTCTAGCGGACAATGAGCAGTTCTTC. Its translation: CASSPEALADNEQFF.

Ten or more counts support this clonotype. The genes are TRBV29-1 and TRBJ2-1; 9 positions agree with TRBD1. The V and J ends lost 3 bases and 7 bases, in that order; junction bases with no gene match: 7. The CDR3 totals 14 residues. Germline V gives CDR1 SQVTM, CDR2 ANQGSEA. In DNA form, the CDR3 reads TGCAGCGTTGATCAGGACAGGGGTTGGAATGAGCAGTTCTTC. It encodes CSVDQDRGWNEQFF.

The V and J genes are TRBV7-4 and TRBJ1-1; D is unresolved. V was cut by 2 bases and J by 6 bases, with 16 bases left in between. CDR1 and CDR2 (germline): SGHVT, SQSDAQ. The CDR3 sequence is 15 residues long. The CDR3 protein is CASSLNPLEEAEAFF. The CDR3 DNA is TGTGCCAGCAGCTTAAATCCCCTTGAGGAAGCTGAAGCTTTCTTT. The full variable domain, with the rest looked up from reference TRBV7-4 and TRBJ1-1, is GAGVSQSPRYKVAKRGRDVALRCDSISGHVTLYWYRQTLGQGSEVLTYSQSDAQRDKSGRPSGRFSAERPERSVSTLKIQRTEQGDSAVYLCASSLNPLEEAEAFFGQGTRLTVV.

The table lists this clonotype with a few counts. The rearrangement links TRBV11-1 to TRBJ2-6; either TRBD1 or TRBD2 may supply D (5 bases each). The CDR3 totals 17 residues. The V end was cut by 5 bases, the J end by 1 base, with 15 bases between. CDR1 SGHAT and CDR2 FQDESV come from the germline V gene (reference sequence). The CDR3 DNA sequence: TGTGCCAGCAGCCCATTCGGGACCGCGTCTGGGGCCAACGTCCTGACTTTC. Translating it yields CASSPFGTASGANVLTF. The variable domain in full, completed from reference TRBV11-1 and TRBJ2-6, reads EAEVAQSPRYKITEKSQAVAFWCDPISGHATLYWYRQILGQGPELLVQFQDESVVDDSQLPKDRFSAERLKGVDSTLKIQPAELGDSAMYLCASSPFGTASGANVLTFGAGSRLTVL.

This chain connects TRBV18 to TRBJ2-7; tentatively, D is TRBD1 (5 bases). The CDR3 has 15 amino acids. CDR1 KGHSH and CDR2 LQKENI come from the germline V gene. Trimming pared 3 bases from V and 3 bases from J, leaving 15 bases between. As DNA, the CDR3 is TGTGCCAGCTCACCGGCAGGTCTTCAGGGCTACGAGCAGTACTTC. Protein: CASSPAGLQGYEQYF.

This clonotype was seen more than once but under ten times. The DNA of the CDR3 is TGTGCCAGCAGTTACTCGGTCGCAACCGGGGAGCTGTTTTTT. Its translation: CASSYSVATGELFF. The chain joins TRBV6-5 to TRBJ2-2; D gene ambiguous. Trimming removed 0 bases at V and 5 bases at J, with 7 bases between. Germline CDR1 is MNHEY and CDR2 is SVGAGI. The CDR3 contains 14 residues.

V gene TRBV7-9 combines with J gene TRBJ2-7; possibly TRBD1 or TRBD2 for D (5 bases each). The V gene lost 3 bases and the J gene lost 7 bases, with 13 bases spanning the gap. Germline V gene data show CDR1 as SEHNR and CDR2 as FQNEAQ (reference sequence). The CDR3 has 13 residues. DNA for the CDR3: TGTGCCAGCAGCTTGGGGACCCCTCGGGAGCAGTACTTC. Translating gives CASSLGTPREQYF.

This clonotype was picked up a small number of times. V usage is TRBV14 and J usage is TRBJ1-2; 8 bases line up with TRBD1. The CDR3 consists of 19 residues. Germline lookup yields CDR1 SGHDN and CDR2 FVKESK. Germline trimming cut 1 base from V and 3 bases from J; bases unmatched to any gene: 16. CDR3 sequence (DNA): TGTGCCAGCAGCCAAGGCATTACCAGGACAGGGAGTTCCCACTATGGCTACACCTTC. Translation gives CASSQGITRTGSSHYGYTF.

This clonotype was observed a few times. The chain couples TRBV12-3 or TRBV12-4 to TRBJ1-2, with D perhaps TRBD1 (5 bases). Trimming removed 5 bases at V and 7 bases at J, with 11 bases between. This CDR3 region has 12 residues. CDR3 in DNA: TGTGCCAGCAGTCTGAGGGACTGTGGCTACACCTTC. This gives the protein CASSLRDCGYTF.

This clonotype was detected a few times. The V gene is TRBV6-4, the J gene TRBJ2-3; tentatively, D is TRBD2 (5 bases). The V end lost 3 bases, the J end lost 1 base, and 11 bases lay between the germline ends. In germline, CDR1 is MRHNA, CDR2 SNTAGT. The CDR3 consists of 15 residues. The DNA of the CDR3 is TGTGCCAGCAGTGAAGGTAGCGTGGGCACAGATACGCAGTATTTT. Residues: CASSEGSVGTDTQYF.

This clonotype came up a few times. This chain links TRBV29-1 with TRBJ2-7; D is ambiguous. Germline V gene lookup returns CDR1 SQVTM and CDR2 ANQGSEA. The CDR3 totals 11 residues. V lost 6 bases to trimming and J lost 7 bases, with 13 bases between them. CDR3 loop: CSVLTSREQYF. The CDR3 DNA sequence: TGCAGCGTCCTGACCTCGCGGGAGCAGTACTTC.

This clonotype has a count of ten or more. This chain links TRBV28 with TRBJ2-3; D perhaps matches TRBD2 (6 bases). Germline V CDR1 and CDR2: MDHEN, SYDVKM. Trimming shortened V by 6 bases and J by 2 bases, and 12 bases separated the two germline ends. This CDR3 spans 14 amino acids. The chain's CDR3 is CASRISGDTDTQYF. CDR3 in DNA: TGTGCCAGCAGAATTAGCGGTGACACAGATACGCAGTATTTT.

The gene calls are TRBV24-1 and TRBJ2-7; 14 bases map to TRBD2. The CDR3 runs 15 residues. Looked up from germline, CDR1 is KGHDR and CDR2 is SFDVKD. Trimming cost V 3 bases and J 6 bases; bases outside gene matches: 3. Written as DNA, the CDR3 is TGTGCCACCAGTGATCCGACTAGCGGGAGGGGCGAGCAGTACTTC. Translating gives CATSDPTSGRGEQYF.

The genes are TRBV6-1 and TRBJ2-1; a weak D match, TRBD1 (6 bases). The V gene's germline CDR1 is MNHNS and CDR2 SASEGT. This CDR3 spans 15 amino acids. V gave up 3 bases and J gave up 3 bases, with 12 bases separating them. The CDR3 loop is CASSDRQGNYNEQFF. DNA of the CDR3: TGTGCCAGCAGTGATAGGCAGGGGAACTACAATGAGCAGTTCTTC.

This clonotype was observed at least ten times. The chain's CDR3 is CASSQKSGTGGDEQYF. The DNA of the CDR3 is TGCGCCAGCAGCCAAAAAAGCGGGACAGGGGGTGACGAGCAGTACTTC. The genes are TRBV4-3 and TRBJ2-7; TRBD1 aligns across 11 bases. V shed 2 bases and J 5 bases; nucleotides not matched to a gene: 8. Germline values: CDR1 LGHNA, CDR2 YSLEER. This CDR3 contains 16 residues.

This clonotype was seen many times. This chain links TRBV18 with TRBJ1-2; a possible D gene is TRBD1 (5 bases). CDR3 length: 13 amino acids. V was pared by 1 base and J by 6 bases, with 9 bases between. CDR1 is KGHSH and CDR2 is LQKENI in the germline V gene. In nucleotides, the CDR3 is TGTGCCAGCTCACCACAGGGGACTGATGGCTACACCTTC. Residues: CASSPQGTDGYTF.